This TCR beta chain was identified in a study of cytomegalovirus exposure and HLA in healthy donors. General study results and limits: Using a false discovery rate of 0.05, a later analysis showed that some 16,000 TCR beta sequences were associated with HLA alleles.

PCR was performed using 60 Vbeta and 13 Jbeta primers. Libraries were prepared by immunoSEQ multiplex PCR; TCRdb keeps only in-frame clonotypes and omits some of them. The record lists approximately 110,000 clones, of which the ten most abundant hold approximately 2.6%. On this clone itself: The target antigen is unknown.

The CDR3 covers 20 residues. Trimming removed 0 bases from V and 0 bases from J, with 22 bases in between. V usage is TRBV23-1 and J usage is TRBJ2-3, with D perhaps TRBD2 (6 bases). TRBV23-1 belongs to the ORF category, with a function that is uncertain. Sequenced: PBMCs. This sequence originates from a man aged 25 to 45 in good health and CMV-seronegative. The DNA of the CDR3 is TGCGCCAGCAGTCAATCGGAGGGGACGGGCCGGATTGCTAGCACAGATACGCAGTATTTT. Translation: CASSQSEGTGRIASTDTQYF.